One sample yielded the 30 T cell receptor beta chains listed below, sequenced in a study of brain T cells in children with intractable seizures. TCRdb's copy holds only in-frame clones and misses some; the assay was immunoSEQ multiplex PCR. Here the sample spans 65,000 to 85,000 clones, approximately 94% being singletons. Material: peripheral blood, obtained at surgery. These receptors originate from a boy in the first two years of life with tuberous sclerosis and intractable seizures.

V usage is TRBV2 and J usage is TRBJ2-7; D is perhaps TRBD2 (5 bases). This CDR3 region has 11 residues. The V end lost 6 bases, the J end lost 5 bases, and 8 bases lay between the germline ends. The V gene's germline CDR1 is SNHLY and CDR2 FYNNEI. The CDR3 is CASSVTNEQYF. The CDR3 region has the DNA TGTGCCAGCAGCGTGACTAACGAGCAGTACTTC.

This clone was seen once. CDR3 amino acids: CAWSQGTGVETQYF. CDR3 nucleotide sequence: TGTGCCTGGAGTCAAGGGACAGGGGTAGAGACCCAGTACTTC. This chain connects TRBV30 to TRBJ2-5, with 10 bases matching TRBD1. This CDR3 is built from 14 residues. Germline values: CDR1 GTSNPN, CDR2 SVGIG (reference sequence). V shed 2 bases, J shed 4 bases, and the junction held 4 bases outside the gene matches.

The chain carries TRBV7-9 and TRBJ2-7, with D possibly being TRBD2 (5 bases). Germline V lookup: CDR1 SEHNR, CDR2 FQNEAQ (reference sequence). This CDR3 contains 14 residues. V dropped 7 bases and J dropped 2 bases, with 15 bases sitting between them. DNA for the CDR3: TGTGCCAGCATGTCTGAGGGAGCCGCCTACGAGCAGTACTTC. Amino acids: CASMSEGAAYEQYF.

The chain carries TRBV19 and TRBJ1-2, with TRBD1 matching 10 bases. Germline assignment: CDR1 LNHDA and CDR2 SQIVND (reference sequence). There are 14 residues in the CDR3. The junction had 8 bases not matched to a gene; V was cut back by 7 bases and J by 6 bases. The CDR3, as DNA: TGTGCCAGTATAATCCGACAGGGGGCAGATGGCTACACCTTC. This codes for CASIIRQGADGYTF.

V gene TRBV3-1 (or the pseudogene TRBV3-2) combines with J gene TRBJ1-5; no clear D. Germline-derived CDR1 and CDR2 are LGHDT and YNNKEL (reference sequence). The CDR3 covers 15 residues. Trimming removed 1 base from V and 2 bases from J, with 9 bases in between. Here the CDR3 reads CASSQGTVGNQPQHF. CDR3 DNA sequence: TGTGCCAGCAGCCAAGGAACGGTAGGCAATCAGCCCCAGCATTTT.

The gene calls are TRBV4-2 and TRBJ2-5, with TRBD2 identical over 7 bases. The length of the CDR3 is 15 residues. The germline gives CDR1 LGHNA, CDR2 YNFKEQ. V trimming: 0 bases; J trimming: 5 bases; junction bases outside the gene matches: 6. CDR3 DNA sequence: TGTGCCAGCAGCCAAGAGACGGGGGGTGGGGAGACCCAGTACTTC. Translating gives CASSQETGGGETQYF.

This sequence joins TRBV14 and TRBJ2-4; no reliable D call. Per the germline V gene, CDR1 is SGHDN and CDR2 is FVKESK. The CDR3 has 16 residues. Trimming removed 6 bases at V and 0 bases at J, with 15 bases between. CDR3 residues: CASSRDSVAAKNIQYF. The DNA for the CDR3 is TGTGCCAGCAGTCGAGATTCAGTCGCAGCCAAAAACATTCAGTACTTC. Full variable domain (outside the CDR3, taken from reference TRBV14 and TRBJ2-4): EAGVTQFPSHSVIEKGQTVTLRCDPISGHDNLYWYRRVMGKEIKFLLHFVKESKQDESGMPNNRFLAERTGGTYSTLKVQPAELEDSGVYFCASSRDSVAAKNIQYFGAGTRLSVL.

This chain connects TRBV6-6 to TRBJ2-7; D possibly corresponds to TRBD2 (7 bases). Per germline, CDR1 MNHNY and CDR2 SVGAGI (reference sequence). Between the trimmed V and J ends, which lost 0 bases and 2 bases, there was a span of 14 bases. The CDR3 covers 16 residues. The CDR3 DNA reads TGTGCCAGCAGTTACTCTGCCGCGGGGGCTCCCTACGAGCAGTACTTC. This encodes CASSYSAAGAPYEQYF.

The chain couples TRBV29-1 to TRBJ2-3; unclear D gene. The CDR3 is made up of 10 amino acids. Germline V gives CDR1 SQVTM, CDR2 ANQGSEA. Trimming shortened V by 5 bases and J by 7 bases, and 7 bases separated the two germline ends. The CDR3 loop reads CSVYENTQYF. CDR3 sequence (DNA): TGCAGCGTTTACGAGAATACGCAGTATTTT.

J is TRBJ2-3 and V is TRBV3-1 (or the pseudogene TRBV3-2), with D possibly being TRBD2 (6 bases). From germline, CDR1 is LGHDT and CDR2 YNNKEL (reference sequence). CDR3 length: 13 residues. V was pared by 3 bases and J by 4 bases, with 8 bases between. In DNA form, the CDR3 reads TGTGCCAGCAGCCAGCGGGGACCAGATACGCAGTATTTT. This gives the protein CASSQRGPDTQYF.

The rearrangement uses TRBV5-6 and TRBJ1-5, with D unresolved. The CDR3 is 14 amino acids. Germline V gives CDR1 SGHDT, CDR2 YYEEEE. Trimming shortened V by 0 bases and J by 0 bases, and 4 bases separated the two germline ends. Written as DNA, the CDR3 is TGTGCCAGCAGCTTGGCCGGTAGCAATCAGCCCCAGCATTTT. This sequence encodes CASSLAGSNQPQHF.

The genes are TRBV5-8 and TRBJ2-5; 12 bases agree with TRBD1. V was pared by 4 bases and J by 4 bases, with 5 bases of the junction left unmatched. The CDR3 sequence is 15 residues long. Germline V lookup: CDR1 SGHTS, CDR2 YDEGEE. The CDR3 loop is CASSQGQGAAETQYF. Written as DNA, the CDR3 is TGTGCCAGCAGCCAGGGACAGGGGGCAGCAGAGACCCAGTACTTC.

The CDR3 protein is CASSPGQGSSPLHF. CDR3 nucleotides: TGTGCCAGCAGCCCGGGACAGGGGAGTTCACCCCTCCACTTT. The V and J genes are TRBV6-5 and TRBJ1-6, with 10 bases that match TRBD1. Germline trimming cut 6 bases from V and 9 bases from J; bases unmatched to any gene: 5. This CDR3 is 14 amino acids long. Looked up from germline, CDR1 is MNHEY and CDR2 is SVGAGI.

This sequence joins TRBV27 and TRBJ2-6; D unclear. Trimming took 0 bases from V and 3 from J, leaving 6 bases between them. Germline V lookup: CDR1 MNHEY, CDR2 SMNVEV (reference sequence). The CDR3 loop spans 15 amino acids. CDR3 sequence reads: CASSLSGNGANVLTF. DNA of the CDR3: TGTGCCAGCAGTTTATCGGGCAATGGGGCCAACGTCCTGACTTTC.

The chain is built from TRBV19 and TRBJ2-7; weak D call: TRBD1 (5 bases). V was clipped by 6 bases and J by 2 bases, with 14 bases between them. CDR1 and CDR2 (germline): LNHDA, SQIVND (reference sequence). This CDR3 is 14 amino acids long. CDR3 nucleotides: TGTGCCAGTAGGAGTGACAGTTTCCCCTACGAGCAGTACTTC. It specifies CASRSDSFPYEQYF.

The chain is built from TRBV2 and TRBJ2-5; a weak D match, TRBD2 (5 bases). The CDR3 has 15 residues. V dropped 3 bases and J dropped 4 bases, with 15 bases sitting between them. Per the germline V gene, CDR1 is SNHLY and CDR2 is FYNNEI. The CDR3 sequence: CASSEVYRAGETQYF. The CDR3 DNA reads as TGTGCCAGCAGTGAGGTCTATCGGGCGGGAGAGACCCAGTACTTC. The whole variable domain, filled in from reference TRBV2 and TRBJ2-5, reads EPEVTQTPSHQVTQMGQEVILRCVPISNHLYFYWYRQILGQKVEFLVSFYNNEISEKSEIFDDQFSVERPDGSNFTLKIRSTKLEDSAMYFCASSEVYRAGETQYFGPGTRLLVL.

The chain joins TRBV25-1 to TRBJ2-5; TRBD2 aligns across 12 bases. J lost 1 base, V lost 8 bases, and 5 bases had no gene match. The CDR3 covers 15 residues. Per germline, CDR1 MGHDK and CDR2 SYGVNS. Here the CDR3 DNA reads TGTGCCAGCGGGAGACTAGCGGGAGCCCAAGAGACCCAGTACTTC. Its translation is CASGRLAGAQETQYF.

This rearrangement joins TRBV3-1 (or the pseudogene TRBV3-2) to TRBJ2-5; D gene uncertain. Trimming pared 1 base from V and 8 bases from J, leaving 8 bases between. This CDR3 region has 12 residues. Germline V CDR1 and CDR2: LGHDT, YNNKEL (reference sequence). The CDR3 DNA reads TGTGCCAGCAGCCAAGCCGAGCGTACCCAGTACTTC. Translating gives CASSQAERTQYF.

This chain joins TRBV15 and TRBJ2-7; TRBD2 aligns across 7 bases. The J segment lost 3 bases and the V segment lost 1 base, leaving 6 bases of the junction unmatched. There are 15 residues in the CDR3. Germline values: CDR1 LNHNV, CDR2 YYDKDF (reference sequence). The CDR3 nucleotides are TGTGCCACCAGCAGAGGCCCGGGGGAGGGCTACGAGCAGTACTTC. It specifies CATSRGPGEGYEQYF.

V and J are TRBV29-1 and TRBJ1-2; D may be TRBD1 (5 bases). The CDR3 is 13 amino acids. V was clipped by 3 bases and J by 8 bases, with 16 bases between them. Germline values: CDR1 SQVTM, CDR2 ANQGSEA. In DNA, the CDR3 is TGCAGCGTTGACCCTCCCGACAGCCGAGGCTACACCTTC. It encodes CSVDPPDSRGYTF.

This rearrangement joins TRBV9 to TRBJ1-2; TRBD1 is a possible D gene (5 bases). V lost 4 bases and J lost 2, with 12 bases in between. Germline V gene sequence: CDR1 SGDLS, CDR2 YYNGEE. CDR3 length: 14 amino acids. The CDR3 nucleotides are TGTGCCAGCAGCCCACAGGCCGGCAACTATGGCTACACCTTC. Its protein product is CASSPQAGNYGYTF.

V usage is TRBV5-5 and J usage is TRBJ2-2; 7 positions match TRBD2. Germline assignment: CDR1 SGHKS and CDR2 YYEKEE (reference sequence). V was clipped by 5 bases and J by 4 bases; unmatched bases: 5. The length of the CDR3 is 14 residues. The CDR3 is CASRVPGGTGELFF. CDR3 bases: TGTGCCAGCAGGGTACCGGGAGGCACCGGGGAGCTGTTTTTT.

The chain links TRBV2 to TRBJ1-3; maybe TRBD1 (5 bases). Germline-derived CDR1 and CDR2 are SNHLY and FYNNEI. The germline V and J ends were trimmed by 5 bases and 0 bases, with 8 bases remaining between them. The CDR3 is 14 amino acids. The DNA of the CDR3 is TGTGCCAGCAGTAACAGGAACTCTGGAAACACCATATATTTT. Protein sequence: CASSNRNSGNTIYF. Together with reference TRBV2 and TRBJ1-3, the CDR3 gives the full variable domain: EPEVTQTPSHQVTQMGQEVILRCVPISNHLYFYWYRQILGQKVEFLVSFYNNEISEKSEIFDDQFSVERPDGSNFTLKIRSTKLEDSAMYFCASSNRNSGNTIYFGEGSWLTVV.

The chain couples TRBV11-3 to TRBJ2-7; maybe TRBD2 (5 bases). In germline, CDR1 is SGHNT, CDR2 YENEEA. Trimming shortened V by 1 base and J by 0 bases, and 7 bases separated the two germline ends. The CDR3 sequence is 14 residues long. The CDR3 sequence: CASSLGGSSYEQYF. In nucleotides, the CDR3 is TGTGCCAGCAGCTTAGGAGGGAGCTCCTACGAGCAGTACTTC.

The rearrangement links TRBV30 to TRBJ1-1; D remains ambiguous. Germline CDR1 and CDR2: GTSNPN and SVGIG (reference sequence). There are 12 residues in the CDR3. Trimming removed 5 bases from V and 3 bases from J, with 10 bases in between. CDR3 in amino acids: CAWAIDDTEAFF. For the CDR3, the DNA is TGTGCCTGGGCAATCGACGACACTGAAGCTTTCTTT.

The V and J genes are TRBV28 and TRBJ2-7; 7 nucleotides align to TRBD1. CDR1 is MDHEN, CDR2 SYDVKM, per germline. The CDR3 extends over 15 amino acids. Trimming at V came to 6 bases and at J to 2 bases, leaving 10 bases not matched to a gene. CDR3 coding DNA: TGTGCCAGCAGAGGAACGGGACAGTTACCCTACGAGCAGTACTTC. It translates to CASRGTGQLPYEQYF.

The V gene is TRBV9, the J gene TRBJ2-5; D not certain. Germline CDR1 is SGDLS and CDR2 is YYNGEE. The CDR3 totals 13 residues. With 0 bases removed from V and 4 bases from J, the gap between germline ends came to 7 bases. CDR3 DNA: TGTGCCAGCAGCGTAGGTATGGGAGAGACCCAGTACTTC. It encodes CASSVGMGETQYF. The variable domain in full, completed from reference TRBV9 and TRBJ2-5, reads DSGVTQTPKHLITATGQRVTLRCSPRSGDLSVYWYQQSLDQGLQFLIQYYNGEERAKGNILERFSAQQFPDLHSELNLSSLELGDSALYFCASSVGMGETQYFGPGTRLLVL.

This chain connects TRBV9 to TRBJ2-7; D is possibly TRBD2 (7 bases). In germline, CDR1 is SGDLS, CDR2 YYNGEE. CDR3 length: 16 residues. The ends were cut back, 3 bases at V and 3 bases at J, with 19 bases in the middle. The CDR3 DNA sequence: TGTGCCAGCAGCGCTACAAGCGGGATAGGGGGCTACGAGCAGTACTTC. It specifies CASSATSGIGGYEQYF.

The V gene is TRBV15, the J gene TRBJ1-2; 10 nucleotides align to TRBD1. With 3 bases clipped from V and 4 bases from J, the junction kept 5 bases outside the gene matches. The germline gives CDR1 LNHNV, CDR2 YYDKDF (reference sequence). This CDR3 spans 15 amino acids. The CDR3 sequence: CATSRGQGQGYGYTF. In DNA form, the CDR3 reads TGTGCCACCAGCAGGGGACAGGGGCAAGGCTATGGCTACACCTTC.

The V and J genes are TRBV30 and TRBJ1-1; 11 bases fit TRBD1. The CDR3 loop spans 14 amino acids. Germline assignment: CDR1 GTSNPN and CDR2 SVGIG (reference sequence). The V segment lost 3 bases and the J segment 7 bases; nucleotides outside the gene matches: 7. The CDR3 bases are TGTGCCTGGAGCCACGGACAGGGGGCGATTGAAGCTTTCTTT. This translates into CAWSHGQGAIEAFF. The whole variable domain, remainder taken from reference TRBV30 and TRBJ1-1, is SQTIHQWPATLVQPVGSPLSLECTVEGTSNPNLYWYRQAAGRGLQLLFYSVGIGQISSEVPQNLSASRPQDRQFILSSKKLLLSDSGFYLCAWSHGQGAIEAFFGQGTRLTVV.